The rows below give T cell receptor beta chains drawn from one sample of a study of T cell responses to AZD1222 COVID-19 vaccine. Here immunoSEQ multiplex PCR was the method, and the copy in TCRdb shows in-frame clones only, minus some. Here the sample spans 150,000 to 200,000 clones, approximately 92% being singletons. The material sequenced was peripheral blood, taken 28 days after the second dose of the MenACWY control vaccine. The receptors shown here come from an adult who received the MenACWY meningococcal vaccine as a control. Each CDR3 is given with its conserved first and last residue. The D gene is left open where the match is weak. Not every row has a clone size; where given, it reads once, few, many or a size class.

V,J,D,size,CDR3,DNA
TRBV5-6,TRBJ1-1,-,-,CASSPYMNTEAFF,TGTGCCAGCAGCCCCTACATGAACACTGAAGCTTTCTTT
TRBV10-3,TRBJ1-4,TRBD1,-,CAISETGGGKLFF,TGTGCCATCAGTGAGACAGGGGGCGGAAAACTGTTTTTT
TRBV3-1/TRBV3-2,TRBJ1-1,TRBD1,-,CASSPSDRGTEAFF,TGTGCCAGCAGCCCCTCGGACAGGGGCACTGAAGCTTTCTTT
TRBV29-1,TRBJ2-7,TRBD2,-,CSVGLAGYEQYF,TGCAGCGTTGGACTAGCGGGCTACGAGCAGTACTTC
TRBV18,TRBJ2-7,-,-,CASSPTGVSYEQYF,TGTGCCAGCTCACCTACTGGGGTCTCCTACGAGCAGTACTTC
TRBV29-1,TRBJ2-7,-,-,CSAGAASSYEQYF,TGCAGCGCTGGTGCGGCGAGCTCCTACGAGCAGTACTTC
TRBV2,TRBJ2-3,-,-,CASSEGDFNTDTQYF,TGTGCCAGCAGTGAAGGGGACTTCAACACAGATACGCAGTATTTT
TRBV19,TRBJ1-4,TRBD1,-,CASMHPGTGNEKLFF,TGTGCCAGTATGCATCCCGGGACAGGGAATGAAAAACTGTTTTTT
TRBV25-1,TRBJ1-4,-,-,CASSEELNEKLFF,TGTGCCAGCAGTGAGGAGCTTAATGAAAAACTGTTTTTT
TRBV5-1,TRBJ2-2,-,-,CASSLVGNTGELFF,TGCGCCAGCAGCTTGGTCGGGAACACCGGGGAGCTGTTTTTT
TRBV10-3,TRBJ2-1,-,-,CAIRVERYSGLTYTYNEQFF,TGTGCCATCAGAGTCGAAAGGTATAGCGGATTAACTTACACCTACAATGAGCAGTTCTTC
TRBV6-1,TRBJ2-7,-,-,CACSDGGLKSSYEQYF,TGTGCCTGCAGTGACGGGGGGCTCAAGAGCTCCTACGAGCAGTACTTC
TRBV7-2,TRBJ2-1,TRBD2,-,CASSRGLGSYNEQFF,TGTGCCAGCAGCCGTGGACTAGGGTCCTACAATGAGCAGTTCTTC
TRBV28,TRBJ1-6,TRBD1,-,CASRNPGQGLFWSPLHF,TGTGCCAGCAGAAACCCGGGACAGGGACTGTTTTGGTCACCCCTCCACTTT
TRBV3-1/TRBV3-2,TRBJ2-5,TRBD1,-,CASSQLTGSDQYF,TGTGCCAGCAGCCAATTGACAGGGAGCGACCAGTACTTC
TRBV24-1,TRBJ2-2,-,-,CATSDLPAGELFF,TGTGCCACCAGTGATTTACCCGCCGGGGAGCTGTTTTTT
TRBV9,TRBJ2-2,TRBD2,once,CASSLGVAGDTGELFF,TGTGCCAGCAGCCTAGGGGTAGCGGGAGACACCGGGGAGCTGTTTTTT
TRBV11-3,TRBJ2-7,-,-,CASSLDLGGQQYF,TGTGCCAGCAGCTTAGATCTAGGGGGGCAGCAGTACTTC
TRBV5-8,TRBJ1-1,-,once,CASSLGQFNMNTEAFF,TGTGCCAGCAGCTTGGGACAGTTCAACATGAACACTGAAGCTTTCTTT
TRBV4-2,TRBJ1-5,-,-,CASSQGVGSNQPQHF,TGTGCCAGCAGCCAAGGAGTGGGTAGCAATCAGCCCCAGCATTTT
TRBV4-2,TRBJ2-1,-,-,CASSQDTQTIYNEQFF,TGTGCCAGCAGCCAAGACACCCAGACCATCTACAATGAGCAGTTCTTC
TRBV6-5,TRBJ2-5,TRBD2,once,CASRTAGGPAETQYF,TGTGCCAGCAGAACCGCGGGAGGGCCGGCAGAGACCCAGTACTTC
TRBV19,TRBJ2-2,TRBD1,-,CASSPQTGTGELFF,TGTGCCAGTAGCCCACAGACAGGGACCGGGGAGCTGTTTTTT
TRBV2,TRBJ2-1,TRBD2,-,CASKRLAGGDNEQFF,TGTGCCAGCAAGAGGCTAGCGGGAGGGGACAATGAGCAGTTCTTC
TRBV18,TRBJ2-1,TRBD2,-,CASSPPSGTPGEQFF,TGTGCCAGCTCACCACCTAGCGGGACCCCCGGAGAGCAGTTCTTC
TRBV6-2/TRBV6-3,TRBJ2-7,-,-,CASSYLGVLSYEQYF,TGTGCCAGCAGTTACTTGGGAGTGCTCTCCTACGAGCAGTACTTC
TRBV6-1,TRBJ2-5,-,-,CASSENRLETQYF,TGTGCCAGCAGTGAAAATCGCCTGGAGACCCAGTACTTC
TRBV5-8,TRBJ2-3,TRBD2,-,CASSPGLAGSTDTQYF,TGTGCCAGCAGCCCGGGACTAGCGGGGAGCACAGATACGCAGTATTTT
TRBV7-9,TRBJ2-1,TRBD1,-,CASSSGQGRWNEQFF,TGTGCCAGCAGCTCAGGACAGGGGCGTTGGAATGAGCAGTTCTTC
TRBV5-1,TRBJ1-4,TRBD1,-,CASSYRGFMVGKLFF,TGCGCCAGCAGCTACAGGGGGTTTATGGTGGGAAAACTGTTTTTT
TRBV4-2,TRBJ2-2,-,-,CASSQGAGTNTGELFF,TGTGCCAGCAGCCAAGGGGCAGGGACAAACACCGGGGAGCTGTTTTTT
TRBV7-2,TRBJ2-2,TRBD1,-,CASSLALLQGKNGELFF,TGTGCCAGCAGCTTAGCGCTATTACAGGGGAAGAACGGGGAGCTGTTTTTT
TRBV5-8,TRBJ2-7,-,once,CASSFSYEQYF,TGTGCCAGCAGCTTCTCCTACGAGCAGTACTTC
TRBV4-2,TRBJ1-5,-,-,CASSQDLRGLLTPQHF,TGTGCCAGCAGCCAAGACCTCCGGGGGCTTCTTACGCCCCAGCATTTT
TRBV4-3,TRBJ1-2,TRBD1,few,CASSQDLGQGRYGYTF,TGCGCCAGCAGCCAAGATCTCGGACAGGGGCGGTATGGCTACACCTTC
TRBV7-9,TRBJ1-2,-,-,CASSSSSAGDRYGYTF,TGTGCCAGCAGCTCCTCCTCGGCAGGGGATCGCTATGGCTACACCTTC
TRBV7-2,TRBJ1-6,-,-,CASSLKRDNSPLHF,TGTGCCAGCAGCTTAAAACGGGATAATTCACCCCTCCACTTT
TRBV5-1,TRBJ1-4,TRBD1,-,CASSLGTGNEKLFF,TGCGCCAGCAGCTTGGGGACAGGGAATGAAAAACTGTTTTTT
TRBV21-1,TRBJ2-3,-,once,CASNGGGPDTQYF,TGTGCCAGCAACGGAGGGGGGCCAGATACGCAGTATTTT
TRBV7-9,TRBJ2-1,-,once,CASSLGAGVEEQFF,TGTGCCAGCAGCTTAGGGGCAGGGGTTGAAGAGCAGTTCTTC
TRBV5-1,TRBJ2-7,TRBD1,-,CASSLLPGQGTYEQYF,TGCGCCAGCAGCTTGCTTCCGGGACAGGGGACCTACGAGCAGTACTTC
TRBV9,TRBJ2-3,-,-,CASSVGPGADTQYF,TGTGCCAGCAGCGTAGGGCCCGGCGCAGATACGCAGTATTTT
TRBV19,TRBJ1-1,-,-,CASNRSGRTEAFF,TGTGCCAGTAATAGGTCAGGGAGGACTGAAGCTTTCTTT
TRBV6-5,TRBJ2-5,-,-,CASSRTYGQETQYF,TGTGCCAGCAGTCGGACTTATGGCCAAGAGACCCAGTACTTC
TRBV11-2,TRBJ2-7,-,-,CASSSSRGPYEQYF,TGTGCCAGCAGCTCCTCCCGAGGGCCCTACGAGCAGTACTTC
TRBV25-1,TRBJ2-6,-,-,CASTRRGANVLTF,TGTGCCAGCACCCGGAGGGGGGCCAACGTCCTGACTTTC
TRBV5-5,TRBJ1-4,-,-,CASSRAGTNEKLFF,TGTGCCAGCAGCCGGGCAGGAACTAATGAAAAACTGTTTTTT
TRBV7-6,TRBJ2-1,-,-,CASSLTTEQGQFF,TGTGCCAGCAGCTTAACTACGGAGCAGGGCCAGTTCTTC
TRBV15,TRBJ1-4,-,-,CATSRALTGSNEKLFF,TGTGCCACCAGCAGAGCCCTAACAGGGTCTAATGAAAAACTGTTTTTT
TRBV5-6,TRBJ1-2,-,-,CASSLVAVALAGGYTF,TGTGCCAGCAGCTTGGTGGCAGTCGCCTTAGCCGGTGGCTACACCTTC
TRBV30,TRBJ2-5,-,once,CAWNPGSGYEETQYF,TGTGCCTGGAACCCAGGGTCGGGGTATGAGGAGACCCAGTACTTC
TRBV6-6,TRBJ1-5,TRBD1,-,CASTQGGLNQPQHF,TGTGCCAGCACCCAGGGGGGCCTCAATCAGCCCCAGCATTTT
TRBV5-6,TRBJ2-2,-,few,CASSLHTGELFF,TGTGCCAGCAGCTTGCACACCGGGGAGCTGTTTTTT
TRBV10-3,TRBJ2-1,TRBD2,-,CAISDRVPLAGGPFNEQFF,TGTGCCATCAGTGATAGGGTCCCCCTAGCGGGAGGGCCCTTCAATGAGCAGTTCTTC
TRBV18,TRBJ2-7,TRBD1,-,CASSPPVGQGSYEQYF,TGTGCCAGCTCACCACCTGTCGGACAGGGGTCCTACGAGCAGTACTTC
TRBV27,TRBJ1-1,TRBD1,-,CASPTGGARPPNTEAFF,TGTGCCAGTCCTACAGGGGGCGCTCGGCCCCCGAACACTGAAGCTTTCTTT